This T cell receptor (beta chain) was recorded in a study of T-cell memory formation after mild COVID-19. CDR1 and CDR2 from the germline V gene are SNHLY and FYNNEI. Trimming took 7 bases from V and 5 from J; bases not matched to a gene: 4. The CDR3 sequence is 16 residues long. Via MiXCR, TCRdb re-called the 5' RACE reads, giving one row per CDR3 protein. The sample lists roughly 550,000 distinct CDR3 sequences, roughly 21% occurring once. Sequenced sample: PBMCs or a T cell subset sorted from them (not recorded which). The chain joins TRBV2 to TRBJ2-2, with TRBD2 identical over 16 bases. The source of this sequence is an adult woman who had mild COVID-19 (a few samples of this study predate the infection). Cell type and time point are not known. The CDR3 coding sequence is TGTGCCAGCACGGGACTAGCGGGGGGGCGTACCGGGGAGCTGTTTTTT. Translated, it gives CASTGLAGGRTGELFF.